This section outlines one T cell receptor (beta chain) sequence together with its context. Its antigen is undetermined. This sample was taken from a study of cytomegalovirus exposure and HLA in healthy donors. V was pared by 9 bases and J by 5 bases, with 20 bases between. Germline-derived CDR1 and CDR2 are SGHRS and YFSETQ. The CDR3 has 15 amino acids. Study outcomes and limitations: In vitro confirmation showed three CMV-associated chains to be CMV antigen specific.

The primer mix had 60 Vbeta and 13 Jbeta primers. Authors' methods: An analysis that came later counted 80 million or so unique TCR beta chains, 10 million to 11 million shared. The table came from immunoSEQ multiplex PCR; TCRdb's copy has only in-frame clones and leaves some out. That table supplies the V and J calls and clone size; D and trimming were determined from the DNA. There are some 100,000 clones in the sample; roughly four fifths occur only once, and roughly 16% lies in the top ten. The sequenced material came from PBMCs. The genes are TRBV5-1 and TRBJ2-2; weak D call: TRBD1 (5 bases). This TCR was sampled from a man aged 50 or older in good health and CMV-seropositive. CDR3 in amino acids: CATSTSAGQTGELFF. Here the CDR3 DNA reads TGCGCCACCTCCACCTCGGCAGGGCAGACCGGGGAGCTGTTTTTT.